This TCR beta chain is from a study of T cells after yellow fever vaccination. Trimming took off 3 bases at V and 2 bases at J, with 12 bases between the two ends. The CDR3 totals 14 residues. The germline CDR1 and CDR2 sequences are DFQATT and SNEGSKA (reference sequence). TCRdb passed the 5' RACE reads through MiXCR, listing each CDR3 protein once. This sample has some 670,000 distinct CDR3 sequences, with around an eighth found just once. The source was PBMCs, collected on the day of the yellow fever booster vaccination. This TCR was recovered from a man aged 25 to 40 who received the YFV17D yellow fever vaccine. The chain uses TRBV20-1 and TRBJ2-3; a possible D gene is TRBD1 (5 bases). The CDR3: CSASLVGHTDTQYF. The DNA of the CDR3 is TGCAGTGCTAGCCTCGTCGGACACACAGATACGCAGTATTTT.